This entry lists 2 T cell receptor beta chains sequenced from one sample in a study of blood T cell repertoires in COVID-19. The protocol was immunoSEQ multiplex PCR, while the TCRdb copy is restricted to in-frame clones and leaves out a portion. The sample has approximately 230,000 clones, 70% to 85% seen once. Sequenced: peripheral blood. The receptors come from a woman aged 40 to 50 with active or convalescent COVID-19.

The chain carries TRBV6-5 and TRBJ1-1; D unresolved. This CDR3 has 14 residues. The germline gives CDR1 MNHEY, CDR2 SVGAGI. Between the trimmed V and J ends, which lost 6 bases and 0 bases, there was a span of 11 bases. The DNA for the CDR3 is TGTGCCAGCAGCATACATGACATGAACACTGAAGCTTTCTTT. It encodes CASSIHDMNTEAFF.

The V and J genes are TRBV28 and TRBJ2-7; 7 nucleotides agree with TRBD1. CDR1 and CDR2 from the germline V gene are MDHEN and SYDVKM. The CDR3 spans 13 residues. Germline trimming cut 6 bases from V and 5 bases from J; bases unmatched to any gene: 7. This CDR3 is CASSFGQAHEQYV. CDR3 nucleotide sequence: TGTGCCAGCAGCTTTGGACAGGCCCACGAGCAGTACGTC.